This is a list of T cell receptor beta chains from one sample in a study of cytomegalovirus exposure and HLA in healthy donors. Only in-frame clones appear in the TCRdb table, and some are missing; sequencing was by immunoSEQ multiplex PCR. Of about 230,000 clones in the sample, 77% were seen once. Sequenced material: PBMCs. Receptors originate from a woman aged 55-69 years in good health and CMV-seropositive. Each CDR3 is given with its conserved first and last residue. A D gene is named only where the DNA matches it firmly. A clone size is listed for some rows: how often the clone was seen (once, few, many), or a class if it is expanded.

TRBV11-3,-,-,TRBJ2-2,CASSFIAGELFF,TGTGCCAGCAGCTTCATAGCCGGGGAGCTGTTTTTT
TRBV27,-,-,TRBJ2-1,CASSPYIYNEQFF,TGTGCCAGCAGTCCGTACATTTACAATGAGCAGTTCTTC
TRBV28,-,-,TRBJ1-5,CASSAAGDYNQPQHF,TGTGCCAGCAGCGCCGCGGGGGACTACAATCAGCCCCAGCATTTT
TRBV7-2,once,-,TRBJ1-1,CASSPLGQSRTEAFF,TGTGCCAGCAGCCCTCTCGGACAGTCACGGACTGAAGCTTTCTTT
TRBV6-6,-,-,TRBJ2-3,CASSSADTQYF,TGTGCCAGCAGTTCGGCAGATACGCAGTATTTT
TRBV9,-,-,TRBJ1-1,CASSVDWGQNTEAFF,TGTGCCAGCAGCGTAGATTGGGGACAGAACACTGAAGCTTTCTTT
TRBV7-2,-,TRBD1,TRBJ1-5,CASSIDRDQPQHF,TGTGCCAGCAGCATAGACAGGGATCAGCCCCAGCATTTT
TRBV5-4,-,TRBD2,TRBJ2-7,CASSRGGSGGSYEQYF,TGTGCCAGCAGCCGGGGGGGGAGCGGGGGAAGCTACGAGCAGTACTTC
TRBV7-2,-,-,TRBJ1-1,CASSPGTPAFF,TGTGCCAGCAGCCCCGGGACTCCAGCTTTCTTT
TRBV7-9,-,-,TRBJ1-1,CASSALGVAGTEAFF,TGTGCCAGCTCCGCGTTGGGGGTAGCGGGCACTGAAGCTTTCTTT
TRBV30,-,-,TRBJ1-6,CAWMGRTYSPLHF,TGTGCCTGGATGGGGAGGACGTATTCACCCCTCCACTTT
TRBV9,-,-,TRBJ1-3,CASSSSLMTAGWNTIYF,TGTGCCAGCAGCTCGTCTTTAATGACAGCCGGTTGGAACACCATATATTTT
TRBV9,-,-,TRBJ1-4,CASSVGGSGSLNEKLFF,TGTGCCAGCAGCGTGGGGGGGTCGGGATCTCTAAATGAAAAACTGTTTTTT
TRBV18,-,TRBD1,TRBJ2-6,CASSILGQGIPGANVLTF,TGTGCCAGCTCAATCTTAGGACAGGGGATCCCTGGGGCCAACGTCCTGACTTTC
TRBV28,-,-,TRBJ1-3,CASSAPRGSSGNTIYF,TGTGCCAGCAGTGCCCCCCGCGGAAGCTCTGGAAACACCATATATTTT
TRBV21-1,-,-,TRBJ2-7,CASSNRGQGTYEQYF,TGTGCCAGCAGCAACCGCGGACAGGGGACCTACGAGCAGTACTTC
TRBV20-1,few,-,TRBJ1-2,CSASRGDGYTF,TGCAGTGCTAGTAGGGGTGACGGCTACACCTTC
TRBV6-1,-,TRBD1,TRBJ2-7,CASSEWDSANYEQYF,TGTGCCAGCAGTGAATGGGACAGCGCTAACTACGAGCAGTACTTC
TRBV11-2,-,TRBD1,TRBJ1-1,CASSLRGTGVGNTEAFF,TGTGCCAGCAGCTTACGTGGGACAGGGGTAGGGAACACTGAAGCTTTCTTT
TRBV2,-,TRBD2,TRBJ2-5,CASSEVLAGQGTQYF,TGTGCCAGCAGTGAAGTTTTAGCGGGACAAGGGACCCAGTACTTC
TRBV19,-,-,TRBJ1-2,CASSPQAANYGYTF,TGTGCCAGTAGTCCGCAGGCAGCTAACTATGGCTACACCTTC
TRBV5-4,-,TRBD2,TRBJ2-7,CASSSGGGVGEQYF,TGTGCCAGCAGCTCGGGGGGGGGCGTGGGCGAGCAGTACTTC
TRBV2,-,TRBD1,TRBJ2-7,CASRADRGEQYF,TGTGCCAGCAGGGCCGACAGGGGCGAGCAGTACTTC
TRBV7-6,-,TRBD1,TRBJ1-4,CASSSGQGREKLFF,TGTGCCAGCAGCTCCGGACAGGGGAGGGAAAAACTGTTTTTT
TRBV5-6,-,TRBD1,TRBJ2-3,CASSPKTGGDTQYF,TGTGCCAGCAGCCCCAAAACAGGGGGCGATACGCAGTATTTT
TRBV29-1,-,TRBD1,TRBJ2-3,CSGRQGLLDTQYF,TGCAGCGGGCGACAGGGCCTCCTGGATACGCAGTATTTT
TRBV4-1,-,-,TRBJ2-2,CASSTPRLGEVYTGELFF,TGCGCCAGCAGCACCCCTAGACTAGGGGAGGTATACACCGGGGAGCTGTTTTTT
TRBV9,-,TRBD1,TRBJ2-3,CASSVGTGGTDTQYF,TGTGCCAGCAGCGTAGGGACAGGGGGCACAGATACGCAGTATTTT
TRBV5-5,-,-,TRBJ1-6,CASSGGSDRNSPLHF,TGTGCCAGCAGCGGAGGGTCAGATAGAAATTCACCCCTCCACTTT
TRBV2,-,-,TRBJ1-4,CASSAGRFNEKLFF,TGTGCCAGCAGCGCGGGACGGTTTAATGAAAAACTGTTTTTT
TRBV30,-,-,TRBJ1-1,CAWSVAGATEAFF,TGTGCCTGGAGTGTAGCGGGGGCCACTGAAGCTTTCTTT
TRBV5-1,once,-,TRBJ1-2,CASATDGNYGYTF,TGCGCCAGCGCAACTGACGGGAACTATGGCTACACCTTC
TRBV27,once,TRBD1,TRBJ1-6,CASSSRQEQGSSYNSPLHF,TGTGCCAGCAGTTCCAGACAGGAACAGGGGAGCTCCTATAATTCACCCCTCCACTTT
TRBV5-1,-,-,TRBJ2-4,CASSLQGGRENIQYF,TGCGCCAGCAGCTTACAGGGAGGGAGAGAAAACATTCAGTACTTC
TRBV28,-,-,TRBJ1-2,CASSIVSDEGWGYTF,TGTGCCAGCAGCATTGTGTCTGACGAGGGATGGGGCTACACCTTC
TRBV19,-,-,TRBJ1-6,CASSPSNSPLHF,TGTGCCAGTAGTCCTTCTAATTCACCCCTCCACTTT
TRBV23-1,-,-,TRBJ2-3,CASSPIGGHWCTDTQYF,TGCGCCAGCAGCCCCATAGGGGGACATTGGTGTACAGATACGCAGTATTTT
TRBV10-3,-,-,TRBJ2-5,CAIGGTETQYF,TGTGCCATCGGGGGGACAGAGACCCAGTACTTC
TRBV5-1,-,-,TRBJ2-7,CASSLVSSASYEQYF,TGCGCCAGCAGCTTGGTTTCTAGCGCCTCCTACGAGCAGTACTTC
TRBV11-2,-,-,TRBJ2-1,CASSSFGTVSSYNEQFF,TGTGCCAGCAGCTCGTTCGGGACTGTGAGCTCCTACAATGAGCAGTTCTTC
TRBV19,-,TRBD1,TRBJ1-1,CASRGTGGILVGSEAFF,TGTGCCAGTAGAGGGACAGGGGGGATTTTAGTGGGCAGTGAAGCTTTCTTT
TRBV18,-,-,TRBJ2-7,CASSPVRYEQYF,TGTGCCAGCTCACCAGTCCGGTACGAGCAGTACTTC
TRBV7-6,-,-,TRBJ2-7,CASSSRTIYEQYF,TGTGCCAGCAGCTCCCGGACTATCTACGAGCAGTACTTC
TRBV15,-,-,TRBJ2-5,CATSRGREEVETQYF,TGTGCCACCAGCAGAGGCAGGGAGGAGGTGGAGACCCAGTACTTC
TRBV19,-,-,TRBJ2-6,CASSVRSGANVLTF,TGTGCCAGTAGCGTCCGCTCTGGGGCCAACGTCCTGACTTTC
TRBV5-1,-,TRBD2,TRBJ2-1,CASSLVAGASDEQFF,TGCGCCAGCAGCTTGGTAGCGGGAGCGTCGGATGAGCAGTTCTTC
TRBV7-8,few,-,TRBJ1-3,CASSQRLENTIYF,TGTGCCAGCAGCCAAAGACTCGAAAACACCATATATTTT
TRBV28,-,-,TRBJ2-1,CASRGGALPVGYYEQFF,TGTGCCAGCAGGGGGGGAGCCTTGCCGGTGGGTTATTATGAGCAGTTCTTC
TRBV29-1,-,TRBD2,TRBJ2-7,CSVSGTSVTYEQYF,TGCAGCGTATCCGGGACTAGCGTTACCTACGAGCAGTACTTC
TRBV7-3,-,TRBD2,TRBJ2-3,CASSPRSGGALDTQYF,TGTGCCAGCAGCCCTCGTAGCGGGGGGGCTTTAGATACGCAGTATTTT
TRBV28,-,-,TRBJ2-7,CATSGPQGIAYEQYF,TGTGCCACTTCAGGCCCCCAGGGCATCGCCTACGAGCAGTACTTC
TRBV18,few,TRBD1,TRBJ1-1,CASSPTGATEAFF,TGTGCCAGCTCACCAACAGGGGCAACTGAAGCTTTCTTT
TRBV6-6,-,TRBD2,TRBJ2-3,CASSGTSGRADTQYF,TGTGCCAGCAGTGGGACTAGCGGGAGAGCAGATACGCAGTATTTT
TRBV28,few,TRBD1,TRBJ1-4,CASRLRTGSTNEKLFF,TGTGCCAGCAGACTCCGGACAGGTTCAACTAATGAAAAACTGTTTTTT
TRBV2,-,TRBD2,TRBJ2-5,CASSEGTSGRVETQYF,TGTGCCAGCAGTGAAGGGACTAGCGGGAGGGTGGAGACCCAGTACTTC